Listed below are T cell receptor beta chains from one sample, sequenced in a study of regulatory T cells in long-lasting Graves disease. MiXCR was run by TCRdb on the multiplex PCR reads, yielding one entry per CDR3 protein. The sample shows about 400,000 distinct CDR3 sequences, around 15% of them seen only once. The starting material was peripheral blood mononuclear cells (PBMCs), obtained at new diagnosis, from a patient treated with antithyroid drugs. These receptors were taken from a female donor with Graves disease. Both conserved end residues are part of each CDR3.

v_gene: TRBV27; len: 13; CDR3aa: CASSSPGTDTQYF
v_gene: TRBV12-3/TRBV12-4; len: 12; CDR3aa: CASSLEGQPQHF
v_gene: TRBV3-1; len: 16; CDR3aa: CASSQAGHPIVREQFF
v_gene: TRBV3-1; len: 14; CDR3aa: CASKERGTGDTQYF
v_gene: TRBV19; len: 15; CDR3aa: CASSAVLTGNYGYTF
v_gene: TRBV6-2/TRBV6-3; len: 15; CDR3aa: CASRGPGLAYNEQFF
v_gene: TRBV15; len: 17; CDR3aa: CATSREMREPHTDTQYF
v_gene: TRBV6-1; len: 16; CDR3aa: CASSRPQGGGNQPQHF
v_gene: TRBV3-1; len: 16; CDR3aa: CASSPLTQQEWAPLHF
v_gene: TRBV20-1; len: 14; CDR3aa: CSARGQGVTGELFF
v_gene: TRBV12-3/TRBV12-4; len: 15; CDR3aa: CASNSRDSGANVLTF
v_gene: TRBV12-3/TRBV12-4; len: 13; CDR3aa: CASKHRGHREAFF
v_gene: TRBV5-1; len: 17; CDR3aa: CASSSRTGGQENTEAFF
v_gene: TRBV27; len: 17; CDR3aa: CASSLSIPSGRAYEQYF
v_gene: TRBV2; len: 15; CDR3aa: CASSEVGTSAEEQYF
v_gene: TRBV4-1; len: 15; CDR3aa: CASSQETGITGELFF
v_gene: TRBV6-1; len: 15; CDR3aa: CASGRQTPNTGELFF
v_gene: TRBV3-1; len: 15; CDR3aa: CASSRGSGSSYEQYF
v_gene: TRBV6-2/TRBV6-3; len: 15; CDR3aa: CASSYSTGPSQKLFF
v_gene: TRBV2; len: 15; CDR3aa: CAIPLTGPRTGELFF
v_gene: TRBV2; len: 12; CDR3aa: CAGGRRETPLHF
v_gene: TRBV7-6; len: 10; CDR3aa: CASSGDTIYF
v_gene: TRBV20-1; len: 14; CDR3aa: CSADIRGPTGELFF
v_gene: TRBV4-1; len: 16; CDR3aa: CASSLWTGGESDTQYF
v_gene: TRBV4-1; len: 16; CDR3aa: CASSPPGLAGNNEQFF
v_gene: TRBV12-3/TRBV12-4; len: 15; CDR3aa: CATSWTGGETDTQYF
v_gene: TRBV3-1; len: 17; CDR3aa: CASSQDLQGAVSYGYTF
v_gene: TRBV7-2; len: 16; CDR3aa: CASSHHSGSSGNTIYF
v_gene: TRBV6-1; len: 17; CDR3aa: CASTLGDRGSRHQPQHF
v_gene: TRBV7-2; len: 15; CDR3aa: CASSQGPGLQETQYF
v_gene: TRBV2; len: 15; CDR3aa: CASSFEGLAGNEQFF
v_gene: TRBV20-1; len: 13; CDR3aa: CSARAGGTDTQYF
v_gene: TRBV4-1; len: 16; CDR3aa: CASSQPTSGSFYEQYF
v_gene: TRBV11-2; len: 15; CDR3aa: CASSLVGTRAREQYF
v_gene: TRBV5-1; len: 14; CDR3aa: CASKGGLAGGTQYF
v_gene: TRBV12-3/TRBV12-4; len: 15; CDR3aa: CASSSTWTRPGELFF
v_gene: TRBV27; len: 13; CDR3aa: CASSFLTGLSQYF
v_gene: TRBV7-9; len: 14; CDR3aa: CASSPPRGGSPLHF
v_gene: TRBV3-1; len: 15; CDR3aa: CASSQGDSGTDTQYF
v_gene: TRBV28; len: 14; CDR3aa: CASSSTQGVLPQHF